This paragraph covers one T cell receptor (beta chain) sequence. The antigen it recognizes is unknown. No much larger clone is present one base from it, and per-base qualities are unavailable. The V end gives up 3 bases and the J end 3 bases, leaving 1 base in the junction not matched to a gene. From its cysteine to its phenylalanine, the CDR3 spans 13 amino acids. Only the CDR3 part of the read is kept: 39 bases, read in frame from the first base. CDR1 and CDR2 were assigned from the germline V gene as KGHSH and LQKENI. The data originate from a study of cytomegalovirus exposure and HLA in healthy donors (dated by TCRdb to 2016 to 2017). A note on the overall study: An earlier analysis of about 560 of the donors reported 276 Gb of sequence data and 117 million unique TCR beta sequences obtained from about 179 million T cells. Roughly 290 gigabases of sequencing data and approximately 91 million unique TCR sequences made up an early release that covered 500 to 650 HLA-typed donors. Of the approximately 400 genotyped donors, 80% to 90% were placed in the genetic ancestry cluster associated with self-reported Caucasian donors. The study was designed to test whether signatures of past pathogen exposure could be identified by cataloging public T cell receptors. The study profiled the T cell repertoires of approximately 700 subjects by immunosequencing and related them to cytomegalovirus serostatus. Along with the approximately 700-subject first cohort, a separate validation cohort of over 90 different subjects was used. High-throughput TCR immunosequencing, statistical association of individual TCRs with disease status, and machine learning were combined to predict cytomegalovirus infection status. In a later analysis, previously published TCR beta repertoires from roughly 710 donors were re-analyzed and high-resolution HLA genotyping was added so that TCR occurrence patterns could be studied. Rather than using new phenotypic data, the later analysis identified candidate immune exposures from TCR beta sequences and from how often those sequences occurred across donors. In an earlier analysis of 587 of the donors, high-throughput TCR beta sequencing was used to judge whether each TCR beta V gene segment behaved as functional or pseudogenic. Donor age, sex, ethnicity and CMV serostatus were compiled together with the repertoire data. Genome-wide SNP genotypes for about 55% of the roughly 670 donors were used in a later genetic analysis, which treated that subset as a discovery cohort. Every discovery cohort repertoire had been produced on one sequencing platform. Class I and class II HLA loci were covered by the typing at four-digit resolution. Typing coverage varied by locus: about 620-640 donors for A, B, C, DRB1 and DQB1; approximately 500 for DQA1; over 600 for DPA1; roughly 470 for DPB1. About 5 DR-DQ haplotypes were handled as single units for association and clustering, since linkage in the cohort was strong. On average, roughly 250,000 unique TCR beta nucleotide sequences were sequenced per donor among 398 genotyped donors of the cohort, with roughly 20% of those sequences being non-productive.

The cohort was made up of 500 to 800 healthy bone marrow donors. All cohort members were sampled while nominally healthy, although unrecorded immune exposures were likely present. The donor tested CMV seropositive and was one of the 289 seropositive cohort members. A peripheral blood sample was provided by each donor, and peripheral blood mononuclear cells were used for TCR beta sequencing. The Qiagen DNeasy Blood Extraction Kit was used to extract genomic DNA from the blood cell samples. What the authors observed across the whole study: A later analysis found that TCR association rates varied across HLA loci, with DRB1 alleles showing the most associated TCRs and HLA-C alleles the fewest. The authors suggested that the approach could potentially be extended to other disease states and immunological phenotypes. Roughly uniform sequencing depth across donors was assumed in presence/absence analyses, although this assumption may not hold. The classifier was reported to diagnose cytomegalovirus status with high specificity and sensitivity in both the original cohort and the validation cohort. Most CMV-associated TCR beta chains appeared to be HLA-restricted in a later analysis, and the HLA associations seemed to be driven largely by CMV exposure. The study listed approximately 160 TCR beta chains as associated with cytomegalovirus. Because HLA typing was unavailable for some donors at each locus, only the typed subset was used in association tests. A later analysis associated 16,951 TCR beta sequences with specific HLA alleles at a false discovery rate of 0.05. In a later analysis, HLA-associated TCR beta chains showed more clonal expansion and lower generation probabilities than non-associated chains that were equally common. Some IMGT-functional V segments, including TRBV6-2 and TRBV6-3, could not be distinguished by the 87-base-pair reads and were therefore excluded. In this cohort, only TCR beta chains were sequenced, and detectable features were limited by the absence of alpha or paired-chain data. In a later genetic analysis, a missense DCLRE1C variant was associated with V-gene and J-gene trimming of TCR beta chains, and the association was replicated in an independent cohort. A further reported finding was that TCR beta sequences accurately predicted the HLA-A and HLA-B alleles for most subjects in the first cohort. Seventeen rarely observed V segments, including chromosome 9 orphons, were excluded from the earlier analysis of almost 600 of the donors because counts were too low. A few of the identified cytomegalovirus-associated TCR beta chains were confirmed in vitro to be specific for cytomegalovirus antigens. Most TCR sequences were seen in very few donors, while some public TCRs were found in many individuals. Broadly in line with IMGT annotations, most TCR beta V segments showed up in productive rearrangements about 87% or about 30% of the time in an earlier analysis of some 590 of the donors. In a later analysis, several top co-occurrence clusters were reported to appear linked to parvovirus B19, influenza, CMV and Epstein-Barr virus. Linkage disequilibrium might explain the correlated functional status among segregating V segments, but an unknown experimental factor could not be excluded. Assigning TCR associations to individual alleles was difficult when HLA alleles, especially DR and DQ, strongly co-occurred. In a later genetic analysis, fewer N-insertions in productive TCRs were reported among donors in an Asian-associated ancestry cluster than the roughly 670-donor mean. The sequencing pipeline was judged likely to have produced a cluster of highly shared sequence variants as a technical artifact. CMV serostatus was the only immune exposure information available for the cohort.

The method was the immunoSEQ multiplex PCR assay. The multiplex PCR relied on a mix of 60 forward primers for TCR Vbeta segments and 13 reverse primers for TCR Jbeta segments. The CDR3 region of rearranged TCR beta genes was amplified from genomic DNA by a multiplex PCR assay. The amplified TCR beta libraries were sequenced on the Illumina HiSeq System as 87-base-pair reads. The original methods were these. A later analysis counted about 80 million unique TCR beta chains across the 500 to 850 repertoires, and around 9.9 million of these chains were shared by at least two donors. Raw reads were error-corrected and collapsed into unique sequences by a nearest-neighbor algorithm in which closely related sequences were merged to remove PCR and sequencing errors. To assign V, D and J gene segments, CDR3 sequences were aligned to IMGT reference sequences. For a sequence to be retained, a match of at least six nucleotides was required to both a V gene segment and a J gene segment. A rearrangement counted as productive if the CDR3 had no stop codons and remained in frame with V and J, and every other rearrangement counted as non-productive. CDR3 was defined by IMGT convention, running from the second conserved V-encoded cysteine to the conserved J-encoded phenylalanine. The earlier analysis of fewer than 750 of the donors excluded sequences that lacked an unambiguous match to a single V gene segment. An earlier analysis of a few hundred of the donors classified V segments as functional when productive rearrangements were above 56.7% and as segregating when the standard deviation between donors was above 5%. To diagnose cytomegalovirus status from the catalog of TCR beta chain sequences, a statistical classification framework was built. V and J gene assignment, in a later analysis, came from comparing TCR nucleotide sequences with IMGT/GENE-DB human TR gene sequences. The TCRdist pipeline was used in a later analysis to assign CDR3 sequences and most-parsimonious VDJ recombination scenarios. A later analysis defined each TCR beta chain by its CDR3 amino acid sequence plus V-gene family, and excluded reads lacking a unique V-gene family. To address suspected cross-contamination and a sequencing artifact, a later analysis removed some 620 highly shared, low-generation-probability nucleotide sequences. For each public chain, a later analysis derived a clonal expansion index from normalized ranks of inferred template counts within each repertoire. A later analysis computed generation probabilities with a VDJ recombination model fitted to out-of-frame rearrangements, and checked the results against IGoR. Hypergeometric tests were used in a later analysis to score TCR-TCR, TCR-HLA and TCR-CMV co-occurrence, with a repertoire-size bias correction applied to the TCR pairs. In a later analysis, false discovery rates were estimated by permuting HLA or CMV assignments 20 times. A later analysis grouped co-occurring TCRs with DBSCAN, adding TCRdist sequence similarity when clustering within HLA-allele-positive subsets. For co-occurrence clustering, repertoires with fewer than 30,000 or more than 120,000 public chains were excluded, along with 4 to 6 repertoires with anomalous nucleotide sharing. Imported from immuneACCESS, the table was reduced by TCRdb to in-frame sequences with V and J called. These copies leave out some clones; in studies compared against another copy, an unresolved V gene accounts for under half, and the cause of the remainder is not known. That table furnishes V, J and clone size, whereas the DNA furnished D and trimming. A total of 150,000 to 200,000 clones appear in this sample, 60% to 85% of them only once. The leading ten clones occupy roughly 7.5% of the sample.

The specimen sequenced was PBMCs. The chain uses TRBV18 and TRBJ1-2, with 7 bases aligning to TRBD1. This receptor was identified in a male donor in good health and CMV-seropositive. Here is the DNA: TGTGCCAGCTCACCCACAGGGGACTATGGCTACACCTTC. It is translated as CASSPTGDYGYTF. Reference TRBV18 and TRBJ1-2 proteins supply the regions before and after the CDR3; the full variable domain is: NAGVMQNPRHLVRRRGQEARLRCSPMKGHSHVYWYRQLPEEGLKFMVYLQKENIIDESGMPKERFSAEFPKEGPSILRIQQVVRGDSAAYFCASSPTGDYGYTFGSGTRLTVV.